This T cell receptor beta chain is from a study of blood T cell repertoires in COVID-19. Study background: The samples span acute and convalescent COVID-19 from the United States, Italy and Spain. Sources were T cells, B-cell-depleted T cells, or PBMCs; the material itself was cDNA or gDNA.

Per the authors' pipeline: Amplification of reference gene primers was used by the study to estimate nucleated cell counts. The method was immunoSEQ multiplex PCR; TCRdb's version includes in-frame clones alone and lacks a portion of them. V, J and clone size reflect that table, while D and trimming were determined from the DNA. The sample records around 80,000 clones, 65% to 85% being singletons. The CDR3 consists of 15 residues. Germline V gene lookup returns CDR1 SGHKS and CDR2 YYEKEE (reference sequence). V was cut by 4 bases and J by 7 bases, with 17 bases left in between. Recruited during active infection, patients (from Seattle) were subsequently followed longitudinally.

The sample taken for sequencing was peripheral blood. This chain links TRBV5-5 with TRBJ1-4; TRBD1 is a possible D gene (5 bases). The clonotype comes from a man between 45 and 60 years old with COVID-19, enrolled during active disease. CDR3 sequence (DNA): TGTGCCAGCAGCCTGGGGAGGGGAACTCGTGAAAAACTGTTTTTT. It encodes CASSLGRGTREKLFF.